These T cell receptor beta chains were read from a single sample in a study of technical replicates of blood from a handful of donors. Sequenced by immunoSEQ multiplex PCR; TCRdb stores in-frame clones only, minus some. This table holds approximately 79,000 clones, about 92% found once. The sample consisted of T cells isolated from PBMCs. The receptors come from a human donor in good health. The CDR3 runs from the conserved cysteine through the conserved F or W. D genes are given only for firm matches.

j_call	d_call	v_call	cdr3_length	cdr3_nt	cdr3_aa
TRBJ2-1	NA	TRBV2	18	TGTGCCAGCAGCATAAACGCTAGCCCTCTTAACTCCTACAATGAGCAGTTCTTC	CASSINASPLNSYNEQFF
TRBJ1-5	NA	TRBV7-9	19	TGTGCCAGCAGCCACCTATCGGGGGGTCCCCCTAATAGCAATCAGCCCCAGCATTTT	CASSHLSGGPPNSNQPQHF
TRBJ2-7	TRBD1	TRBV5-6	13	TGTGCCAGCAGCTGGGGACAGGGGGACGAGCAGTACTTC	CASSWGQGDEQYF
TRBJ1-3	TRBD1	TRBV7-2	15	TGTGCCAGCAGCGCCCAGGGGGGAGTAGAAAACACCATATATTTT	CASSAQGGVENTIYF
TRBJ2-1	TRBD2	TRBV6-5	16	TGTGCCAGCAGTTTGACTAGCGACAGCTCCTACAATGAGCAGTTCTTC	CASSLTSDSSYNEQFF
TRBJ1-2	NA	TRBV5-1	13	TGCGCCAGCAGGGAAACAGGTAGCTATGGCTACACCTTC	CASRETGSYGYTF
TRBJ2-5	TRBD2	TRBV27	18	TGTGCCAGCAGTAGTGGACTAGCGGGAGTTCCTGGTGGGGAGACCCAGTACTTC	CASSSGLAGVPGGETQYF
TRBJ2-1	TRBD2	TRBV13	16	TGTGCCAGCAGCCCAGGGGGACTAGCGGGACAAGGTGAGCAGTTCTTC	CASSPGGLAGQGEQFF
TRBJ2-3	NA	TRBV18	14	TGTGCCAGCTCACCGACCAGGGACACAGATACGCAGTATTTT	CASSPTRDTDTQYF
TRBJ2-2	NA	TRBV7-6	15	TGTGCCAGCACCGGCTGGGGGGAGAACACCGGGGAGCTGTTTTTT	CASTGWGENTGELFF
TRBJ1-2	TRBD1	TRBV18	20	TGTGCCAGCTCACCACCCCCGGGACAGGCACATTTGGAACCCGGATATGGCTACACCTTC	CASSPPPGQAHLEPGYGYTF
TRBJ2-7	NA	TRBV5-1	14	TGCGCCAGCAGCTTGAGCGGAGGACTCTACGAGCAGTACTTC	CASSLSGGLYEQYF
TRBJ1-1	NA	TRBV7-8	14	TGTGCCAGCAGCTTAACGGGTATGAACACTGAAGCTTTCTTT	CASSLTGMNTEAFF